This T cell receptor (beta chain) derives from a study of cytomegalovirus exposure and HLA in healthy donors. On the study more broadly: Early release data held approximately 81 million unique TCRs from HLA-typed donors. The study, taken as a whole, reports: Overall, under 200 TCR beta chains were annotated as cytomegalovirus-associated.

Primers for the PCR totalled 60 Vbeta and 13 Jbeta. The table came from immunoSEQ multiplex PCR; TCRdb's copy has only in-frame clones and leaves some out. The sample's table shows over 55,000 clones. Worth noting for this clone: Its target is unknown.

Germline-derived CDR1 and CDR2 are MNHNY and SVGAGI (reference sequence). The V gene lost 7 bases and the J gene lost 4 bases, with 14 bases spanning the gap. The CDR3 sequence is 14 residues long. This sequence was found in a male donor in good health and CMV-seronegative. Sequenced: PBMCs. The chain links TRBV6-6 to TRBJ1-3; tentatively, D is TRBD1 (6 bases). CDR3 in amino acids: CASTVRGPGNTIYF. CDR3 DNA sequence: TGTGCCAGCACCGTCAGGGGTCCCGGAAACACCATATATTTT.